A selection of T cell receptor beta chains follows, all from one sample in a study of blood T cell repertoires in COVID-19. Here immunoSEQ multiplex PCR was the method, and the copy in TCRdb shows in-frame clones only, minus some. Among hundreds of thousands of clones, more than 75% were seen once, and the ten largest hold around 0.98%. The sequencing sample was made of peripheral blood. These receptor sequences come from a woman between 40 and 55 years old who had recovered from COVID-19. Each CDR3 is given with its conserved first and last residue. D genes are given only for firm matches. Size values are once, few and many counts, or a class for expanded clones, and some rows have none.

CDR3 protein	CDR3 DNA	V gene	D gene	J gene	clone size
CASSPPTGGRYEQYF	TGTGCCAGCTCACCACCCACAGGGGGCCGATACGAGCAGTACTTC	TRBV18	TRBD1	TRBJ2-7	NA
CATTRDTSSGNTIYF	TGTGCCACCACCCGGGACACCTCCTCTGGAAACACCATATATTTT	TRBV15	NA	TRBJ1-3	NA
CASGRQTSSNQPQHF	TGTGCCAGCGGCCGACAGACATCTAGCAATCAGCCCCAGCATTTT	TRBV6-5	NA	TRBJ1-5	NA
CASSPGTSGRAANEQFF	TGTGCCAGCAGCCCCGGGACTAGCGGGAGGGCCGCTAATGAGCAGTTCTTC	TRBV11-2	TRBD2	TRBJ2-1	NA
CAWSTGTGPFRYVSF	TGTGCCTGGAGTACCGGGACAGGACCTTTTCGCTATGTCTCCTTC	TRBV30	TRBD1	TRBJ1-2	NA
CASSSASGSVTGELFF	TGTGCCAGCAGCTCCGCTAGCGGGAGCGTCACCGGGGAGCTGTTTTTT	TRBV5-8	TRBD2	TRBJ2-2	NA
CASSLTGRGQETQYF	TGTGCCAGCAGCTTAACCGGCAGGGGGCAAGAGACCCAGTACTTC	TRBV7-3	TRBD1	TRBJ2-5	NA
CASSRTRVGPATNEKLFF	TGTGCCAGCAGCCGGACAAGGGTCGGACCAGCAACTAATGAAAAACTGTTTTTT	TRBV14	NA	TRBJ1-4	NA
CSVAIGTASYGYTF	TGCAGCGTTGCCATCGGGACAGCCTCCTATGGCTACACCTTC	TRBV29-1	TRBD1	TRBJ1-2	NA
CASSDRVAGPVEQYF	TGTGCCAGCAGCGACCGGGTGGCGGGGCCGGTCGAGCAGTACTTC	TRBV6-5	NA	TRBJ2-7	NA
CASTPGRDQPQHF	TGTGCCAGTACCCCCGGGAGAGATCAGCCCCAGCATTTT	TRBV19	NA	TRBJ1-5	NA
CASSPDRRNPRHQPQHF	TGTGCCAGCAGTCCAGACCGACGCAACCCCAGACACCAGCCCCAGCATTTT	TRBV6-4	NA	TRBJ1-5	NA
CAWRADRGLYGYTF	TGTGCCTGGAGGGCGGACAGGGGACTCTATGGCTACACCTTC	TRBV30	TRBD1	TRBJ1-2	NA
CATGGAGGYTF	TGTGCCACCGGGGGGGCAGGCGGCTACACCTTC	TRBV28	NA	TRBJ1-2	NA
CASSLVGDSGNTIYF	TGTGCCAGCAGCTTAGTGGGCGACTCTGGAAACACCATATATTTT	TRBV7-2	NA	TRBJ1-3	NA
CASSLGAGLAGGTGELFF	TGTGCCAGCAGCTTAGGGGCGGGACTAGCGGGAGGAACCGGGGAGCTGTTTTTT	TRBV7-8	TRBD2	TRBJ2-2	NA
CASSDLGAPGEQYF	TGTGCCAGCAGTGACTTAGGGGCGCCAGGCGAGCAGTACTTC	TRBV25-1	NA	TRBJ2-7	NA
CASSLREVWTDTQYF	TGTGCCAGCAGCTTGCGGGAGGTTTGGACAGATACGCAGTATTTT	TRBV11-2	TRBD2	TRBJ2-3	NA
CASRPGGSGNTIYF	TGTGCCAGCAGGCCCGGGGGCTCTGGAAACACCATATATTTT	TRBV6-4	NA	TRBJ1-3	NA
CAWSPPAYEQYF	TGTGCCTGGAGCCCCCCGGCCTACGAGCAGTACTTC	TRBV30	NA	TRBJ2-7	NA
CASSLAGPGGEKLFF	TGTGCCAGCAGCTTAGCGGGCCCAGGGGGTGAAAAACTGTTTTTT	TRBV7-2	TRBD1	TRBJ1-4	NA
CASSPAGGTYEQYF	TGTGCCAGCAGCCCGGCGGGAGGCACCTACGAGCAGTACTTC	TRBV16	TRBD2	TRBJ2-7	few
CASSFGLGSGANVLTF	TGTGCCAGCAGCTTCGGACTGGGCTCTGGGGCCAACGTCCTGACTTTC	TRBV7-9	NA	TRBJ2-6	NA
CASSFSDYGYTF	TGTGCCAGCAGCTTTTCTGACTATGGCTACACCTTC	TRBV11-3	NA	TRBJ1-2	NA
CASSLTRDEQYF	TGTGCCAGCAGCCTGACGCGGGACGAGCAGTACTTC	TRBV7-9	NA	TRBJ2-7	few
CASSLRGGVEAFF	TGTGCCAGTAGCCTCAGGGGTGGGGTCGAGGCTTTCTTT	TRBV19	NA	TRBJ1-1	NA
CASSADRLGTQYF	TGTGCCAGCTCAGCCGACAGACTGGGGACCCAGTACTTC	TRBV18	NA	TRBJ2-5	NA
CAWSHGLAGGPGDTQYF	TGTGCCTGGAGCCACGGACTAGCGGGAGGGCCGGGAGATACGCAGTATTTT	TRBV30	TRBD2	TRBJ2-3	once
CASSQEGRPYGYTF	TGCGCCAGCAGCCAAGAGGGCAGGCCCTATGGCTACACCTTC	TRBV4-3	NA	TRBJ1-2	NA
CASSLGSGDLTEQYF	TGTGCCAGCAGCCTGGGGTCGGGGGATCTGACCGAGCAGTACTTC	TRBV3-1/TRBV3-2	NA	TRBJ2-7	once